Below, 8 T cell receptor beta chains from the same sample are listed, as sequenced in a study of early T cells in non-severe SARS-CoV-2 infection. TCRdb re-called the 5' RACE reads through MiXCR, storing one row per CDR3 protein. The table lists about 42,000 distinct CDR3 sequences, around 6.8% of them singletons, with around 4.5% in the top ten. The sequencing input was whole blood. The receptors originated from an adult who was a healthcare worker with PCR-confirmed SARS-CoV-2 infection or an uninfected control (not recorded which).

The CDR3 DNA follows: TGTGCCAGCAGCCATTACCTGACAGGAAACACTGAAGCTTTCTTT. Protein product: CASSHYLTGNTEAFF. The genes are TRBV11-2 and TRBJ1-1, with a weak D call TRBD1 (6 bases). CDR1 is SGHAT, CDR2 FQNNGV, per germline. The V gene lost 5 bases and the J gene lost 2 bases, with 15 bases spanning the gap. This CDR3 is built from 15 residues. The whole variable domain, filled in from reference TRBV11-2 and TRBJ1-1, reads EAGVAQSPRYKIIEKRQSVAFWCNPISGHATLYWYQQILGQGPKLLIQFQNNGVVDDSQLPKDRFSAERLKGVDSTLKIQPAKLEDSAVYLCASSHYLTGNTEAFFGQGTRLTVV.

The genes are TRBV10-1 and TRBJ2-3; D is uncertain. The germline V gene has CDR1 WNHNN and CDR2 SYGVQD (reference sequence). CDR3 size: 14 residues. V gave up 7 bases and J gave up 1 base, with 12 bases separating them. The DNA for the CDR3 is TGCGCCAGCACATGGGGTTCCGGCACAGATACGCAGTATTTT. Amino acids: CASTWGSGTDTQYF.

This clonotype was seen ten or more times. The J gene is TRBJ1-1, the V gene TRBV7-9; D uncertain. The CDR3 length is 13 residues. Per the germline V gene, CDR1 is SEHNR and CDR2 is FQNEAQ (reference sequence). The germline V and J ends were trimmed by 0 bases and 11 bases, with 13 bases remaining between them. The CDR3: CASSLAGQWLAFF. CDR3 coding DNA: TGTGCCAGCAGCTTAGCAGGGCAGTGGCTGGCTTTCTTT.

This clonotype was picked up a small number of times. V usage is TRBV6-1 and J usage is TRBJ2-3, with D maybe TRBD1 (6 bases). Germline V gene data show CDR1 as MNHNS and CDR2 as SASEGT. With 1 base removed from V and 6 bases from J, the gap between germline ends came to 17 bases. The length of the CDR3 is 16 residues. Here the CDR3 DNA reads TGTGCCAGCAGTGAAGAGTACAGTCAGGGGATGGATACGCAGTATTTT. Encoded protein: CASSEEYSQGMDTQYF.

In its sample, this clonotype was seen a few times. The gene calls are TRBV7-2 and TRBJ1-1, with unresolved D. The CDR3 runs 14 residues. Germline CDR1 reads SGHTA; CDR2 reads FQGNSA. Between the trimmed V and J ends, which lost 1 base and 1 base, there was a span of 7 bases. For the CDR3, the DNA is TGTGCCAGCAGCTTAGAGGCCAAGAACACTGAAGCTTTCTTT. Residues: CASSLEAKNTEAFF.

On this clonotype: The final CDR3 position lacks the conserved phenylalanine or tryptophan, pointing to a likely read error. The rearrangement uses TRBV10-3 and TRBJ1-2, with TRBD1 identical over 7 bases. Trimming removed 6 bases from V and 8 bases from J; junction bases left unmatched: 9. This CDR3 contains 13 residues. Germline assignment: CDR1 ENHRY and CDR2 SYGVKD. The CDR3 reads CAISLDRERGYTL. Here the CDR3 DNA reads TGTGCCATCAGCTTAGACAGGGAACGCGGCTACACCCTC.

In its sample, this clonotype ranks as medium-sized. The chain links TRBV27 to TRBJ2-7, with TRBD1 matching over 7 bases. Germline V gives CDR1 MNHEY, CDR2 SMNVEV (reference sequence). V lost 5 bases to trimming and J lost 1 base; unmatched junction nucleotides: 8. The CDR3 is made up of 15 amino acids. CDR3 sequence reads: CASSPRQGWSYEQYF. The DNA of the CDR3 is TGTGCCAGCAGTCCCAGACAGGGATGGTCCTACGAGCAGTACTTC.

This clonotype was recorded many times. The J gene is TRBJ1-1, the V gene TRBV12-3 or TRBV12-4, with 7 bases identical to TRBD1. Trimming at V came to 3 bases and at J to 5 bases, leaving 6 bases not matched to a gene. The CDR3 runs to 14 residues. The CDR3 DNA is TGTGCCAGCAGTTTTCGGCAGGGGGGGACTGAAGCTTTCTTT. This encodes CASSFRQGGTEAFF.